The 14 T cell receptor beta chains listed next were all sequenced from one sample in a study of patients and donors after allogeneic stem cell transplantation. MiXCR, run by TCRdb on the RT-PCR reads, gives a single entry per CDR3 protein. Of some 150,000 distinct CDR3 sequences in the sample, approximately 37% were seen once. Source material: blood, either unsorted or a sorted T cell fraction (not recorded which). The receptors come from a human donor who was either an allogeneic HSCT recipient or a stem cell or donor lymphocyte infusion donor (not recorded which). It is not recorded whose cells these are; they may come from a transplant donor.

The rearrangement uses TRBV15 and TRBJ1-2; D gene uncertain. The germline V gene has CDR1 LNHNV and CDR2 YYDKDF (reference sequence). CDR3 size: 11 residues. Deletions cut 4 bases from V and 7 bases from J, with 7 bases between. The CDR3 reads CATSTFSGYTF. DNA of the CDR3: TGTGCCACCAGCACCTTCTCTGGCTACACCTTC. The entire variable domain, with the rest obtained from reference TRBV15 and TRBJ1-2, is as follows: DAMVIQNPRYQVTQFGKPVTLSCSQTLNHNVMYWYQQKSSQAPKLLFHYYDKDFNNEADTPDNFQSRRPNTSFCFLDIRSPGLGDTAMYLCATSTFSGYTFGSGTRLTVV.

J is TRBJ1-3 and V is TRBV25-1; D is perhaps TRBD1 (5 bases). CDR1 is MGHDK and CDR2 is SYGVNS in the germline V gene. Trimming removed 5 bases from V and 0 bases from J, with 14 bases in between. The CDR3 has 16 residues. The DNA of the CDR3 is TGTGCCAGCAGTAACGACAAGGGGTACTCTGGAAACACCATATATTTT. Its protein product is CASSNDKGYSGNTIYF.

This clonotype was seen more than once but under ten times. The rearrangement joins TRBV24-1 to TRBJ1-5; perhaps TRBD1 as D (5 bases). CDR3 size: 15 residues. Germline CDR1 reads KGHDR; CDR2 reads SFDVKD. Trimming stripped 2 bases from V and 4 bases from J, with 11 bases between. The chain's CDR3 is CATSDSRDGNQPQHF. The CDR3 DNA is TGTGCCACCAGTGATTCCCGGGACGGAAATCAGCCCCAGCATTTT.

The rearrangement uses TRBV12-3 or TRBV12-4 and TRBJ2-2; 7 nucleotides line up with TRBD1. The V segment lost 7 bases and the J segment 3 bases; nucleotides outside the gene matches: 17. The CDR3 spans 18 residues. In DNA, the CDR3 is TGTGCCAGCACCCCTTCCCTCGTAGGGGGCGCCGACACCGGGGAGCTGTTTTTT. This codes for CASTPSLVGGADTGELFF.

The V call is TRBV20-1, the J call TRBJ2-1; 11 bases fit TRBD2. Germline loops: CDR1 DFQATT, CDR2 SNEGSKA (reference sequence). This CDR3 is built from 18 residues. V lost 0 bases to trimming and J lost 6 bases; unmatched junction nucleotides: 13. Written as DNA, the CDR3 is TGCAGTGCTAGAGACCCTTACGGACTAGCGGGTCGGGTCAATGAGCAGTTCTTC. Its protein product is CSARDPYGLAGRVNEQFF.

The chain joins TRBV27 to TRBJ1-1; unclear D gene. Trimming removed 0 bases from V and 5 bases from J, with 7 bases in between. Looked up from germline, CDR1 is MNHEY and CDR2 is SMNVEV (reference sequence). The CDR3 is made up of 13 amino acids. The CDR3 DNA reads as TGTGCCAGCAGTTTATCTACCGGTACTGAAGCTTTCTTT. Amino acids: CASSLSTGTEAFF.

The CDR3 here is CASSGGSYNEQFF. In DNA, the CDR3 is TGTGCCAGCAGTGGGGGGAGTTACAATGAGCAGTTCTTC. The V gene is TRBV28, the J gene TRBJ2-1, with D maybe TRBD2 (6 bases). The CDR3 extends over 13 amino acids. In germline, CDR1 is MDHEN, CDR2 SYDVKM. The V end was cut by 5 bases, the J end by 4 bases, with 9 bases between.

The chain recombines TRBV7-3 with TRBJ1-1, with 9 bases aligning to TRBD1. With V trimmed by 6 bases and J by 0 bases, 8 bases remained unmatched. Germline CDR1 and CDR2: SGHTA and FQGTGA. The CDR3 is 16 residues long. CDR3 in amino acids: CASRPTGGTMNTEAFF. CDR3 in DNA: TGTGCCAGCAGACCTACAGGGGGCACCATGAACACTGAAGCTTTCTTT.

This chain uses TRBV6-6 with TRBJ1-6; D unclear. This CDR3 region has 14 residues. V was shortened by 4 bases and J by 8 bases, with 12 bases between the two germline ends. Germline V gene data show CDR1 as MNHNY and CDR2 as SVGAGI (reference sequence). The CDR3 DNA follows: TGTGCCAGCAGTTTCGGCACATCGGATTCACCCCTCCACTTT. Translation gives CASSFGTSDSPLHF.

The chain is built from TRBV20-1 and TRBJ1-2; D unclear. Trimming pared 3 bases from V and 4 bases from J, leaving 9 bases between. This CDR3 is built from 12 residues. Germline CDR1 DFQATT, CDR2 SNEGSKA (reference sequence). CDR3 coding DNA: TGCAGTGCTAGTTTTAAGGTCTATGGCTACACCTTC. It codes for CSASFKVYGYTF.

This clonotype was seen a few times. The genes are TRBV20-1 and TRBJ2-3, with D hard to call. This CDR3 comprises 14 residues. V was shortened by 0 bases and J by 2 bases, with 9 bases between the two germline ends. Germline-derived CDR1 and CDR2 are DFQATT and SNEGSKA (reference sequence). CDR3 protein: CSARDDDSTDTQYF. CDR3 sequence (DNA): TGCAGTGCTAGAGATGATGATTCCACAGATACGCAGTATTTT.

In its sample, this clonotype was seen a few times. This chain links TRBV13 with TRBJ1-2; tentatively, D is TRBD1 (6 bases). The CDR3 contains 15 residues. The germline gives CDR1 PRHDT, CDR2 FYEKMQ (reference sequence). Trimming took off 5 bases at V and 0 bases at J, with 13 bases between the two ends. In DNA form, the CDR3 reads TGTGCCAGCAGCCCAGGGGCGGGAACTAACTATGGCTACACCTTC. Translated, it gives CASSPGAGTNYGYTF.

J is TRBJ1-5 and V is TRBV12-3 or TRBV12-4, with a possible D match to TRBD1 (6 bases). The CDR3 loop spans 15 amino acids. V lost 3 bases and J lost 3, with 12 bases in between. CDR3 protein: CASSLYRVDNQPQHF. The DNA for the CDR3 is TGTGCCAGCAGTTTGTACAGGGTGGACAATCAGCCCCAGCATTTT.

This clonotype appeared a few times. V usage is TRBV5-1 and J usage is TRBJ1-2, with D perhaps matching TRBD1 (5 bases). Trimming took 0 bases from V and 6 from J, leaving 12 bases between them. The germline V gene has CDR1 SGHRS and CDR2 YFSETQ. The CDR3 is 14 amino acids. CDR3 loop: CASSLAQGVHGYTF. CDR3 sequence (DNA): TGCGCCAGCAGCTTGGCGCAGGGAGTTCATGGCTACACCTTC.